The table lists the clone carrying this TCR beta chain with a few counts. Its antigen is undetermined. This sample stems from a study of T-cell memory formation after mild COVID-19. In TCRdb, the 5' RACE reads were re-called with MiXCR into one record per CDR3 protein. The sample contains 35,000 to 40,000 distinct CDR3 sequences, around 6.1% of which appear only once. This CDR3 comprises 14 residues. The V gene lost 6 bases and the J gene lost 7 bases, with 16 bases spanning the gap. CDR1 is SNHLY, CDR2 FYNNEI, per germline. Study-level points and caveats: Contracting CD8+ clones were enriched in EMRA, CD4+ mainly in CM and EM.

This receptor was taken from an adult who had mild COVID-19 (a few samples of this study predate the infection). Cell type and time point are not known. Sequencing was done on a sample of PBMCs or a T cell subset sorted from them (not recorded which). The rearrangement links TRBV2 to TRBJ1-5; D unresolved. CDR3 nucleotide sequence: TGTGCCAGCAGGCCCGAGATTGACACCCAGCCCCAGCATTTT. Translated: CASRPEIDTQPQHF. Combining the CDR3 with reference TRBV2 and TRBJ1-5 gives the whole variable domain EPEVTQTPSHQVTQMGQEVILRCVPISNHLYFYWYRQILGQKVEFLVSFYNNEISEKSEIFDDQFSVERPDGSNFTLKIRSTKLEDSAMYFCASRPEIDTQPQHFGDGTRLSIL.